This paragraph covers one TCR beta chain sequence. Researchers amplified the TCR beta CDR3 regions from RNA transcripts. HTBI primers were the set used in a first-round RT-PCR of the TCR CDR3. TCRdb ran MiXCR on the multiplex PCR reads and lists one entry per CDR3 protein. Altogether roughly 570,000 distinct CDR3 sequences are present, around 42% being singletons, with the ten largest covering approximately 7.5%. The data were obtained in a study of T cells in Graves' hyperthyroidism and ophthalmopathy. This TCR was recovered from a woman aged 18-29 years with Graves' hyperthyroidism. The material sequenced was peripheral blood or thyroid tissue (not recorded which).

The CDR3: CAIGTGGRGYTF. DNA for the CDR3: TGTGCCATCGGGACAGGGGGCCGTGGCTACACCTTC. The J gene is TRBJ1-2, the V gene TRBV10-3, with 12 bases matching TRBD1. Germline V gene sequence: CDR1 ENHRY, CDR2 SYGVKD. V dropped 8 bases and J dropped 7; count of bases not matched to a gene: 2. This CDR3 spans 12 amino acids.